This passage covers 4 T cell receptor beta chains from one sample sequenced in a study of shared clonotypes between healthy human individuals. The data were produced by immunoSEQ multiplex PCR, yet TCRdb's version contains in-frame clones alone and is incomplete. The sample lists 650,000 to 800,000 clones; roughly 94% were seen once. Only CD45RO-negative cells positively selected for CCR7 counted as naive CD8 cells, so terminally differentiated effector memory CD45RA+ cells were excluded. Specimen: naive CD8+ T cells sorted from blood. The receptor source for this set is a man aged 25 to 45 in good health.

The V and J genes are TRBV29-1 and TRBJ2-1; D is ambiguous. V lost 0 bases, J lost 5 bases, and 14 bases lay in between. Germline CDR1 is SQVTM and CDR2 is ANQGSEA. The CDR3 has 15 residues. CDR3 coding DNA: TGCAGCGTTGAAGATGATTATACCCTACACAATGAGCAGTTCTTC. Translating it yields CSVEDDYTLHNEQFF.

V and J are TRBV27 and TRBJ2-1, with TRBD2 matching 11 bases. The CDR3 has 13 residues. V was pared by 6 bases and J by 6 bases, with 1 base of the junction left unmatched. Germline loops: CDR1 MNHEY, CDR2 SMNVEV (reference sequence). This chain's CDR3 is CASSGTSGNEQFF. CDR3 coding DNA: TGTGCCAGCAGCGGGACTAGCGGCAATGAGCAGTTCTTC.

This sequence joins TRBV14 and TRBJ1-1, with D possibly matching TRBD1 (5 bases). Germline V CDR1 and CDR2: SGHDN, FVKESK. The CDR3 is made up of 15 amino acids. Trimming removed 6 bases from V and 1 base from J, with 15 bases in between. The CDR3 nucleotides are TGTGCCAGCAGTCGATTCGACAGTGCGAACACTGAAGCTTTCTTT. Translated: CASSRFDSANTEAFF.

This chain connects TRBV9 to TRBJ1-2, with D maybe TRBD1 (5 bases). Germline V gene lookup returns CDR1 SGDLS and CDR2 YYNGEE. The CDR3 is 16 amino acids. The V gene lost 2 bases and the J gene lost 2 bases, with 16 bases spanning the gap. For the CDR3, the DNA is TGTGCCAGCAGCGTCCCAATCGGGGGACTGAACTATGGCTACACCTTC. It translates to CASSVPIGGLNYGYTF.